The 7 T cell receptor beta chains below were found in one sample sequenced in a study of blood T cell repertoires in COVID-19. The table came from immunoSEQ multiplex PCR; TCRdb's copy has only in-frame clones and leaves some out. The table lists approximately 55,000 clones, about nine tenths of them singletons, with 6% to 7% in the top ten. The material sequenced was peripheral blood. The origin of the receptors is a man in his forties or fifties with active COVID-19.

This chain joins TRBV5-1 and TRBJ2-1, with D possibly being TRBD2 (5 bases). Trimming pared 1 base from V and 7 bases from J, leaving 18 bases between. Germline V gene lookup returns CDR1 SGHRS and CDR2 YFSETQ. The CDR3 spans 16 residues. CDR3 sequence: CASSLIDFPRGNEQFF. The CDR3 DNA sequence: TGCGCCAGCAGCTTGATAGACTTCCCCCGGGGAAATGAGCAGTTCTTC.

The chain carries TRBV2 and TRBJ2-1, with TRBD2 matching 11 bases. Germline CDR1 SNHLY, CDR2 FYNNEI. After removal of 2 bases from V and 10 bases from J, the junction contained 7 bases not matched to a gene. The CDR3 loop spans 15 amino acids. The CDR3 loop reads CASSELAGGFGEQFF. In nucleotides, the CDR3 is TGTGCCAGCAGTGAATTAGCGGGGGGGTTTGGAGAGCAGTTCTTC.

This chain connects TRBV30 to TRBJ2-2; TRBD2 matches 15 bases. Trimming cost V 3 bases and J 5 bases; bases outside gene matches: 7. The germline V gene encodes CDR1 GTSNPN and CDR2 SVGIG (reference sequence). The CDR3 is 17 amino acids. In DNA form, the CDR3 reads TGTGCCTGGAGCGGACTAGCGGGAGGGGTAGGGACCGGGGAGCTGTTTTTT. It encodes CAWSGLAGGVGTGELFF.

The chain employs TRBV24-1 and TRBJ2-4; D gene unclear. The V end was cut by 1 base, the J end by 0 bases, with 9 bases between. Germline V gives CDR1 KGHDR, CDR2 SFDVKD. The CDR3 contains 16 residues. CDR3: CATSDFGQVAKNIQYF. The CDR3 nucleotides read TGTGCCACCAGTGATTTTGGCCAGGTAGCCAAAAACATTCAGTACTTC.

The count of this clone is one. This rearrangement joins TRBV11-2 to TRBJ2-1; 8 bases line up with TRBD2. The germline CDR1 and CDR2 sequences are SGHAT and FQNNGV. The V segment lost 3 bases and the J segment 7 bases; nucleotides outside the gene matches: 5. This CDR3 is 14 amino acids long. CDR3 sequence: CASSFQREPNEQFF. In DNA form, the CDR3 reads TGTGCCAGCAGCTTTCAGCGGGAGCCGAATGAGCAGTTCTTC. The full variable domain, its missing parts supplied by reference TRBV11-2 and TRBJ2-1, is EAGVAQSPRYKIIEKRQSVAFWCNPISGHATLYWYQQILGQGPKLLIQFQNNGVVDDSQLPKDRFSAERLKGVDSTLKIQPAKLEDSAVYLCASSFQREPNEQFFGPGTRLTVL.

The chain employs TRBV2 and TRBJ1-1, with D uncertain. The V and J ends lost 6 bases and 1 base respectively, with 15 bases between them. Germline V CDR1 and CDR2: SNHLY, FYNNEI. The CDR3 is made up of 15 amino acids. Here the CDR3 reads CASSDGRNPNTEAFF. CDR3 in DNA: TGTGCCAGCAGCGATGGGAGGAACCCGAACACTGAAGCTTTCTTT.

This chain links TRBV29-1 with TRBJ1-2, with D hard to call. CDR1 is SQVTM and CDR2 is ANQGSEA in the germline V gene. Trimming removed 8 bases at V and 3 bases at J, with 10 bases between. This CDR3 has 11 residues. CDR3 nucleotides: TGCAGCCTGGGCAGTGACTATGGCTACACCTTC. Its protein product is CSLGSDYGYTF.